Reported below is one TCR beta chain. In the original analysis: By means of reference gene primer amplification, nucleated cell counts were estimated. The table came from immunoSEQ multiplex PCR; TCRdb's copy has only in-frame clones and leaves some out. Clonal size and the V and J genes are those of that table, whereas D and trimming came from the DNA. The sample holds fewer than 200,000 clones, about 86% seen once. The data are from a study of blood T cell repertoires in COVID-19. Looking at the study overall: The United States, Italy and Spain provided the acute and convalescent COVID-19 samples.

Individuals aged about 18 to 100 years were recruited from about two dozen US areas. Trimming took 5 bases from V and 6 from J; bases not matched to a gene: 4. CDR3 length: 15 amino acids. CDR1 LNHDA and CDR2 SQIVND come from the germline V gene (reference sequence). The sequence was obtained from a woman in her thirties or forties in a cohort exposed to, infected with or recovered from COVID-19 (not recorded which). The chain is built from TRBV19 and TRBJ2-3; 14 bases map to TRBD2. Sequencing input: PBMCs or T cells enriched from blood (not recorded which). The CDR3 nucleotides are TGTGCCAGTAGTTGGACTAGCGGGGGGCTCGATACGCAGTATTTT. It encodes CASSWTSGGLDTQYF. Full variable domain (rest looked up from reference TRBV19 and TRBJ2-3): DGGITQSPKYLFRKEGQNVTLSCEQNLNHDAMYWYRQDPGQGLRLIYYSQIVNDFQKGDIAEGYSVSREKKESFPLTVTSAQKNPTAFYLCASSWTSGGLDTQYFGPGTRLTVL.